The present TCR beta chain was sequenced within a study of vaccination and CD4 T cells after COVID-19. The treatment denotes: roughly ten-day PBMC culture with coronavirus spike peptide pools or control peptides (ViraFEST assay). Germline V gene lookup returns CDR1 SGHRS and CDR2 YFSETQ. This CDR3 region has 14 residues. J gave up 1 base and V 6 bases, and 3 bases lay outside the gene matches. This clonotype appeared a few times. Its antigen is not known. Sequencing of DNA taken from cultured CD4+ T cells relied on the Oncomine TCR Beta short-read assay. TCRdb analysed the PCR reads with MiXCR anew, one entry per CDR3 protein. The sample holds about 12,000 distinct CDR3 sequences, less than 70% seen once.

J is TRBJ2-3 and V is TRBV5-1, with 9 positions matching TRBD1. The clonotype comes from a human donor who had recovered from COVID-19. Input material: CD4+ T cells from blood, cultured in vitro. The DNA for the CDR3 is TGCGCCAGCATCCGGACAGGGGGCACAGATACGCAGTATTTT. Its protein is CASIRTGGTDTQYF.